A single sample is the source of the 2 T cell receptor beta chains below, sequenced in a study of read filtering for tumor transcriptome and immune sequencing. Molecular barcoded adaptors covering alpha/delta and beta/gamma chains were used on roughly 370 ng RNA. TCRdb used MiXCR to reprocess the reads, holding one entry per CDR3 protein. The sample records 75,000 to 95,000 distinct CDR3 sequences, roughly 21% being singletons. Sequencing used a population of CD138-negative cells sorted from bone marrow. All receptors come from a donor aged 40 or older with multiple myeloma.

Concerning this clonotype: This sequence may be a read error, since a much larger clone differs from it by one base. The chain links TRBV12-3 or TRBV12-4 to TRBJ1-1; D perhaps matches TRBD1 (6 bases). The CDR3 length is 14 residues. V shed 7 bases and J shed 4 bases, with 16 bases lying between them. The CDR3 loop is CASILGGPATEAFF. As DNA, the CDR3 is TGTGCCAGCATCCTTGGGGGCCCTGCCACTGAAGCTTTCTTT.

This clonotype was picked up many times. The gene calls are TRBV11-2 and TRBJ2-3; weak D call: TRBD1 (6 bases). The CDR3 totals 15 residues. The V gene's germline CDR1 is SGHAT and CDR2 FQNNGV. Trimming left V 5 bases short and J 7 bases short, with 19 bases between. CDR3 sequence: CASSPGAGSLYTQYF. Here the CDR3 DNA reads TGTGCCAGCAGCCCAGGGGCAGGGTCCCTATATACGCAGTATTTT.